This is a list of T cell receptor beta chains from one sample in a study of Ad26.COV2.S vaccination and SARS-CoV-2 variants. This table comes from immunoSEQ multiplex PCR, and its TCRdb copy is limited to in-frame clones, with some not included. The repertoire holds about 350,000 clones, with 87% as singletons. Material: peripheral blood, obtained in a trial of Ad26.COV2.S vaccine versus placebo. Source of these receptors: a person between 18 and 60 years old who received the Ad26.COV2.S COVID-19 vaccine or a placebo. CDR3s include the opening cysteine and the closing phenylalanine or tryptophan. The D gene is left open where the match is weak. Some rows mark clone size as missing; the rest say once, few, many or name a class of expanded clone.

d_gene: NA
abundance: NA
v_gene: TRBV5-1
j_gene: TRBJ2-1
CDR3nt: TGCGCCAGCAGCTTGGTTTTGCTCGGGAGCTCCTACAATGAGCAGTTCTTC
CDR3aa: CASSLVLLGSSYNEQFF

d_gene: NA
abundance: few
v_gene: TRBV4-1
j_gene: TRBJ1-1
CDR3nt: TGCGCCAGCAGCCAATCCGGAGGGGGGGGCACTGAAGCTTTCTTT
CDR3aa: CASSQSGGGGTEAFF

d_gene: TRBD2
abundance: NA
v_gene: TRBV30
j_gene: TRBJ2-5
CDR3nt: TGTGCCTGGAGTCTAGCGGCCCAAGAGACCCAGTACTTC
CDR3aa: CAWSLAAQETQYF

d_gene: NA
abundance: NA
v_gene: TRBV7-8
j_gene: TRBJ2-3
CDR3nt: TGTGCCAGCAGCTCTGGACAGATGGATACGCAGTATTTT
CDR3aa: CASSSGQMDTQYF

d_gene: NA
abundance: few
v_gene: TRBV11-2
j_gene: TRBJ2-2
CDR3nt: TGTGCCAGCAGCTTATTGCAGGGGTTCACCGGGGAGCTGTTTTTT
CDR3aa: CASSLLQGFTGELFF

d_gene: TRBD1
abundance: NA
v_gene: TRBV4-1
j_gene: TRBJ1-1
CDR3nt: TGCGCCAGCAGCCTTGGACAGGGGACAAACACTGAAGCTTTCTTT
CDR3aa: CASSLGQGTNTEAFF

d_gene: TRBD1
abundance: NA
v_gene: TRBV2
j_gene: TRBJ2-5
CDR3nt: TGTGCCAGCACTGGAGGGACAGGGGGAGAGACCCAGTACTTC
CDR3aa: CASTGGTGGETQYF

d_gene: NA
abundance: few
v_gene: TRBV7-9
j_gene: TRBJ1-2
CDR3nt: TGTGCCAGCAGCTTAGCCTTGGGGAGTTGGGGCTACACCTTC
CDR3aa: CASSLALGSWGYTF

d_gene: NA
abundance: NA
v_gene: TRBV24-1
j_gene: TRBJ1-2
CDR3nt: TGTGCCACCGGAGCTGGGGGTCGGCCTGGCTACACCTTC
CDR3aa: CATGAGGRPGYTF

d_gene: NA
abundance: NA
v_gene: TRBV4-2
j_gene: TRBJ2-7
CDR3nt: TGTGCCAGCAGCCCCTTTGCGGGGCCCTACGAGCAGTACTTC
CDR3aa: CASSPFAGPYEQYF

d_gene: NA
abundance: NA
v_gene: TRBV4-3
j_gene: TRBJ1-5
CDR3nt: TGCGCCAGCAGCCAAGCAACGGCTAGCAATCAGCCCCAGCATTTT
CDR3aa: CASSQATASNQPQHF

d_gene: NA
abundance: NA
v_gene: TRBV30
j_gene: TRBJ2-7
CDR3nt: TGTGCCTTCGAGGGACGGATGGGCTACGAGCAGTACTTC
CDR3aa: CAFEGRMGYEQYF